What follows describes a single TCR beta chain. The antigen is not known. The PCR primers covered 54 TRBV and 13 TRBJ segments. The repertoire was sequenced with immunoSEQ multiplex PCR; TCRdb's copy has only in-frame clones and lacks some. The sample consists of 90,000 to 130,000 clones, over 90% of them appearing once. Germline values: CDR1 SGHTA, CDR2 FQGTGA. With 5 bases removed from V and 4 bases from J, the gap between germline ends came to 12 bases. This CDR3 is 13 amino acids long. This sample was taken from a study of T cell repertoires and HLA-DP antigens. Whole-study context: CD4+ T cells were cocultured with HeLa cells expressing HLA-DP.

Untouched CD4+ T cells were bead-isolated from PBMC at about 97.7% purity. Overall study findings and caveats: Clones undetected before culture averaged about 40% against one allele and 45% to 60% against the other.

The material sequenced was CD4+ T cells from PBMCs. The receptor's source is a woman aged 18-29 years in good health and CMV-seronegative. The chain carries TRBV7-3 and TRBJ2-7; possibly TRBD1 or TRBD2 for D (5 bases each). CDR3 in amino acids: CASSPGPAYEQYF. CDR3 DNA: TGTGCCAGCAGCCCGGGACCTGCTTACGAGCAGTACTTC.